This is a list of T cell receptor beta chains from one sample in a study of shared clonotypes between healthy human individuals. The table came from immunoSEQ multiplex PCR; TCRdb's copy has only in-frame clones and leaves some out. The sample yields about 1,900,000 clones, approximately 95% seen once. Sequencing was carried out using naive CD8+ T cells sorted from blood. The source is a young man in good health. Both conserved end residues are part of each CDR3. The order of the fields is J gene, clone size, D gene, V gene, CDR3 DNA, CDR3 protein. The D gene is left open where the match is weak. Clone size appears in some rows only: once, few, many, or a class for an expanded clone.

j_call: TRBJ2-7
clone_size: -
d_call: -
v_call: TRBV27
cdr3_nt: TGTGCCAGCAGTCCTTCATCCGGGGAGCTCGCGTACGAGCAGTACTTC
cdr3_aa: CASSPSSGELAYEQYF

j_call: TRBJ2-5
clone_size: -
d_call: -
v_call: TRBV5-1
cdr3_nt: TGCGCCAGCAGCTTGGGTCAGGGGAGGATAGGGCAAGAGACCCAGTACTTC
cdr3_aa: CASSLGQGRIGQETQYF

j_call: TRBJ2-7
clone_size: -
d_call: -
v_call: TRBV5-6
cdr3_nt: TGTGCCAGCAGCTGGGGGGTCGTCTACGAGCAGTACTTC
cdr3_aa: CASSWGVVYEQYF

j_call: TRBJ2-7
clone_size: -
d_call: -
v_call: TRBV5-4
cdr3_nt: TGTGCCAGCAGCCCGGAAGAGGGGCCCACCTACGAGCAGTACTTC
cdr3_aa: CASSPEEGPTYEQYF

j_call: TRBJ1-2
clone_size: once
d_call: -
v_call: TRBV5-5
cdr3_nt: TGTGCCAGCAGCTTGGGGCTTGGGGATGAAGCTAACTATGGCTACACCTTC
cdr3_aa: CASSLGLGDEANYGYTF

j_call: TRBJ1-5
clone_size: -
d_call: -
v_call: TRBV6-5
cdr3_nt: TGTGCCAGCAGAGTGGACAGCAGCAATCAGCCCCAGCATTTT
cdr3_aa: CASRVDSSNQPQHF

j_call: TRBJ2-7
clone_size: -
d_call: TRBD1
v_call: TRBV7-7
cdr3_nt: TGTGCTAGCGGTTGGGACAGGGTTTCTATGGGAGGGAGAGCTAGCTCCTACGAGCAGTACTTC
cdr3_aa: CASGWDRVSMGGRASSYEQYF

j_call: TRBJ2-7
clone_size: -
d_call: TRBD1
v_call: TRBV2
cdr3_nt: TGTGCCTGGAATTCGGACAGGGAAGTCGACGAGCAGTACTTC
cdr3_aa: CAWNSDREVDEQYF

j_call: TRBJ2-5
clone_size: -
d_call: -
v_call: TRBV29-1
cdr3_nt: TGCAGCGCGTATACAGATCAAGAGACCCAGTACTTC
cdr3_aa: CSAYTDQETQYF

j_call: TRBJ2-1
clone_size: -
d_call: -
v_call: TRBV27
cdr3_nt: TGTGCCAGCAGTCCCAGAGACGGATACAATGAGCAGTTCTTC
cdr3_aa: CASSPRDGYNEQFF

j_call: TRBJ2-3
clone_size: -
d_call: -
v_call: TRBV7-9
cdr3_nt: TGTGCCAGCAGCGAAGGTCAAGAATCTAGCACAGATACGCAGTATTTT
cdr3_aa: CASSEGQESSTDTQYF

j_call: TRBJ1-3
clone_size: -
d_call: -
v_call: TRBV7-9
cdr3_nt: TGTGCCAGCAGCGACCCAGGGCACTCTGGAAACACCATATATTTT
cdr3_aa: CASSDPGHSGNTIYF

j_call: TRBJ2-5
clone_size: -
d_call: -
v_call: TRBV7-8
cdr3_nt: TGTGCCAGCAGAGGGATGGAGACCCAGTACTTC
cdr3_aa: CASRGMETQYF

j_call: TRBJ2-1
clone_size: -
d_call: -
v_call: TRBV4-1
cdr3_nt: TGCGCCAGCAGCCAAGGTAGCGTTTTTTCCAATGAGCAGTTCTTC
cdr3_aa: CASSQGSVFSNEQFF

j_call: TRBJ2-1
clone_size: -
d_call: TRBD2
v_call: TRBV28
cdr3_nt: TGTGCCAGCAGTTTTCGGGCAGCGGGGAATGAGCAGTTCTTC
cdr3_aa: CASSFRAAGNEQFF

j_call: TRBJ2-1
clone_size: once
d_call: -
v_call: TRBV11-2
cdr3_nt: TGTGCCAGCAGCTTCGGACTTTACTCCTACAATGAGCAGTTCTTC
cdr3_aa: CASSFGLYSYNEQFF

j_call: TRBJ2-7
clone_size: -
d_call: -
v_call: TRBV27
cdr3_nt: TGTGCCAGCAGTTCAATCCACTCCGTCACGGGGTCCTACGAGCAGTACTTC
cdr3_aa: CASSSIHSVTGSYEQYF

j_call: TRBJ1-2
clone_size: -
d_call: -
v_call: TRBV5-4
cdr3_nt: TGTGCCAGCAGCTTGGGCCTGAACTATGGCTACACCTTC
cdr3_aa: CASSLGLNYGYTF

j_call: TRBJ2-6
clone_size: -
d_call: -
v_call: TRBV6-4
cdr3_nt: TGTGCCAGCAGTGACAAAGTTGAGAGACGAAGCTCTGGGGCCAACGTCCTGACTTTC
cdr3_aa: CASSDKVERRSSGANVLTF

j_call: TRBJ2-5
clone_size: once
d_call: TRBD2
v_call: TRBV9
cdr3_nt: TGTGCCAGCAGCGGGTCGGGAGGTCAAGAGACCCAGTACTTC
cdr3_aa: CASSGSGGQETQYF

j_call: TRBJ2-7
clone_size: -
d_call: -
v_call: TRBV19
cdr3_nt: TGTGCCAGTTCCCCGGGACCCAACGACGAGCAGTACTTC
cdr3_aa: CASSPGPNDEQYF

j_call: TRBJ2-7
clone_size: -
d_call: -
v_call: TRBV9
cdr3_nt: TGTGCCAGCAGCGTAGGGGGGTGGTCCTACGAGCAGTACTTC
cdr3_aa: CASSVGGWSYEQYF

j_call: TRBJ2-7
clone_size: -
d_call: -
v_call: TRBV11-2
cdr3_nt: TGTGCCAGCAGCTTAGAAATTGCTTACGAGCAGTACTTC
cdr3_aa: CASSLEIAYEQYF

j_call: TRBJ1-5
clone_size: -
d_call: TRBD1
v_call: TRBV4-1
cdr3_nt: TGCGCCAGCAGCCAAGAGGCAGGGGGGCTGAATCAGCCCCAGCATTTT
cdr3_aa: CASSQEAGGLNQPQHF

j_call: TRBJ2-7
clone_size: -
d_call: -
v_call: TRBV7-9
cdr3_nt: TGTGCCAGCAGCTCACCTACAGGGTCCTCCGAGCAGTACTTC
cdr3_aa: CASSSPTGSSEQYF

j_call: TRBJ2-7
clone_size: -
d_call: TRBD1
v_call: TRBV4-1
cdr3_nt: TGCGCCAGCAGCCAAGTCATACAGGGGGCGCCCGAGCAGTACTTC
cdr3_aa: CASSQVIQGAPEQYF

j_call: TRBJ2-7
clone_size: -
d_call: -
v_call: TRBV9
cdr3_nt: TGTGCCAGCAGCGTAGGCCTCGGAGCCTACGAGCAGTACTTC
cdr3_aa: CASSVGLGAYEQYF

j_call: TRBJ2-3
clone_size: -
d_call: TRBD2
v_call: TRBV6-1
cdr3_nt: TGTGCCAGCAGTGACCTAGCGGGGGGCCGCCCTAGCACAGATACGCAGTATTTT
cdr3_aa: CASSDLAGGRPSTDTQYF

j_call: TRBJ1-2
clone_size: -
d_call: TRBD1
v_call: TRBV30
cdr3_nt: TGTGCCTGGGGCTGGGACAGGCTAAACTATGGCTACACCTTC
cdr3_aa: CAWGWDRLNYGYTF

j_call: TRBJ2-7
clone_size: once
d_call: -
v_call: TRBV30
cdr3_nt: TGTGCCTGGAGTCCGGACTCGACCTACGAGCAGTACTTC
cdr3_aa: CAWSPDSTYEQYF

j_call: TRBJ2-2
clone_size: -
d_call: -
v_call: TRBV4-1
cdr3_nt: TGCGCCAGCAGCCAAGCCGGGACAAGTCCTGGGGAGCTGTTTTTT
cdr3_aa: CASSQAGTSPGELFF